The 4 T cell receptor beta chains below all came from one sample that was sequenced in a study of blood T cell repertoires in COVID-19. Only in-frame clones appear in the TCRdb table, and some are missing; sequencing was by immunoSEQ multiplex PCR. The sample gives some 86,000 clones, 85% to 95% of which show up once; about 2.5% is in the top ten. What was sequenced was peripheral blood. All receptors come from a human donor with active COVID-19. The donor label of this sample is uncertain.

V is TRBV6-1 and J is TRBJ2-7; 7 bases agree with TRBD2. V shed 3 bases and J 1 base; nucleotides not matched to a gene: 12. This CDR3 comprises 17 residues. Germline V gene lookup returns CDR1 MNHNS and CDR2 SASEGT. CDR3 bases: TGTGCCAGCAGTGAGACCGAGGGAGGGGACCGATCCTACGAGCAGTACTTC. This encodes CASSETEGGDRSYEQYF.

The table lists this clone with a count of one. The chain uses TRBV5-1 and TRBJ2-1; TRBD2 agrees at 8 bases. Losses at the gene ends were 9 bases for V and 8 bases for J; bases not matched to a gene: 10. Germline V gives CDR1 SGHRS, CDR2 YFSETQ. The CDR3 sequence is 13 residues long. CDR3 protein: CATSPGLGDEQFF. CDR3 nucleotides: TGCGCCACTTCCCCGGGACTAGGAGATGAGCAGTTCTTC.

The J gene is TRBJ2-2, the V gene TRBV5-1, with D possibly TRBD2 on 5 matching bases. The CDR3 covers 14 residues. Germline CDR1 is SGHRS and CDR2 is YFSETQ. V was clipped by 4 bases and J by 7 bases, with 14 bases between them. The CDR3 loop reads CASSLAGYNGELFF. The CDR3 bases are TGCGCCAGCAGCCTGGCGGGTTATAACGGGGAGCTGTTTTTT.

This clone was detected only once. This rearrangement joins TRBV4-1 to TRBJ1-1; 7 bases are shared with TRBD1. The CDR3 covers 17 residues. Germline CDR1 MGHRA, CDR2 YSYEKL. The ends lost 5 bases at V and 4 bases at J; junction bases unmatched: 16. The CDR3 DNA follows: TGCGCCAGCAGCTTACGACAGGGTCGGATGGGGGGCACTGAAGCTTTCTTT. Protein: CASSLRQGRMGGTEAFF.